Ten or more counts support the clone carrying this T cell receptor (beta chain). This entry belongs to a study of Graves' ophthalmopathy and Graves' hyperthyroidism. This CDR3 has 14 residues. The germline V and J ends were trimmed by 6 bases and 4 bases, with 15 bases remaining between them. The authors amplified TCR beta CDR3 regions from RNA transcripts. An opening RT-PCR round employed HTBI primers and preceded a second-round multiplex PCR. TCRdb recomputed calls from the multiplex PCR reads with MiXCR, one row per CDR3 protein. The data hold about 600,000 distinct CDR3 sequences, with 39% observed a single time.

The chain carries TRBV12-3 or TRBV12-4 and TRBJ1-1; tentatively, D is TRBD1 (5 bases). Sequences were obtained from peripheral blood or thyroid tissue (not recorded which). This sequence was found in an adult man with Graves' hyperthyroidism. The DNA for the CDR3 is TGTGCCAGCAGCTCGCAGGGTCCAAGCACTGAAGCTTTCTTT. Translating gives CASSSQGPSTEAFF.